These 24 T cell receptor beta chains were all obtained from the same sample, sequenced in a study of T cell responses to AZD1222 COVID-19 vaccine. Method: immunoSEQ multiplex PCR; TCRdb's copy keeps in-frame clones and lacks some. The sample consists of 200,000 or so clones, 94% of them appearing once. The sequencing here drew on peripheral blood, taken on day 0 of AZD1222 vaccination. Receptors originate from an adult in good health.

The J gene is TRBJ1-1, the V gene TRBV2; D not resolved. The CDR3 is 13 amino acids. Per the germline V gene, CDR1 is SNHLY and CDR2 is FYNNEI. V lost 3 bases and J 2 bases, leaving 7 bases between the germline ends. As DNA, the CDR3 is TGTGCCAGCAGTGAGGAGCTTAACACTGAAGCTTTCTTT. Protein sequence: CASSEELNTEAFF.

The rearrangement links TRBV19 to TRBJ1-5, with 7 bases aligning to TRBD1. Per the germline V gene, CDR1 is LNHDA and CDR2 is SQIVND (reference sequence). V lost 7 bases and J lost 5; bases outside the gene matches: 11. The CDR3 contains 15 residues. The CDR3, as DNA: TGTGCCAGTAATAACGGGCAGGGGGTTTATCAGCCCCAGCATTTT. Its translation is CASNNGQGVYQPQHF.

The chain employs TRBV5-1 and TRBJ1-3, with D possibly being TRBD1 (5 bases). The V end was cut by 4 bases, the J end by 3 bases, with 11 bases between. Germline V CDR1 and CDR2: SGHRS, YFSETQ. CDR3 length: 14 amino acids. CDR3 amino acids: CASSPRDYGNTIYF. DNA for the CDR3: TGCGCCAGCAGCCCCCGGGACTATGGAAACACCATATATTTT.

This chain uses TRBV5-8 with TRBJ1-6; a weak D match, TRBD1 (5 bases). The CDR3 contains 16 residues. V gave up 0 bases and J gave up 4 bases, with 11 bases separating them. Germline V gene lookup returns CDR1 SGHTS and CDR2 YDEGEE. Here the CDR3 reads CASSLGNRNYNSPLHF. For the CDR3, the DNA is TGTGCCAGCAGCTTGGGAAACAGGAATTATAATTCACCCCTCCACTTT.

This rearrangement joins TRBV6-5 to TRBJ2-3; 12 bases match TRBD2. The CDR3 spans 16 residues. V shed 0 bases, J shed 4 bases, and the junction held 2 bases outside the gene matches. Germline CDR1 and CDR2: MNHEY and SVGAGI. CDR3 sequence (DNA): TGTGCCAGCAGTTACTCAACTAGCGGGAGGCCAGATACGCAGTATTTT. Protein: CASSYSTSGRPDTQYF.

The chain couples TRBV10-3 to TRBJ2-1; D remains unclear. CDR1 and CDR2 (germline): ENHRY, SYGVKD. This CDR3 comprises 15 residues. V was pared by 0 bases and J by 0 bases, with 6 bases between. Here the CDR3 reads CAISESYSSYNEQFF. In DNA, the CDR3 is TGTGCCATCAGTGAGTCATACAGCTCCTACAATGAGCAGTTCTTC.

The chain uses TRBV5-4 and TRBJ1-6; no definite D call. The germline CDR1 and CDR2 sequences are SGHNT and YYREEE (reference sequence). The CDR3 is 15 amino acids. The V end lost 1 base, the J end lost 7 bases, and 12 bases lay between the germline ends. The CDR3 sequence is CASSLREVQNSPLHF. CDR3 DNA sequence: TGTGCCAGCAGCTTGCGGGAGGTCCAGAATTCACCCCTCCACTTT.

This sequence joins TRBV24-1 and TRBJ1-1; D possibly corresponds to TRBD1 (5 bases). V was trimmed by 5 bases and J by 5 bases, leaving 11 bases between them. The germline V gene encodes CDR1 KGHDR and CDR2 SFDVKD. The CDR3 extends over 13 amino acids. In nucleotides, the CDR3 is TGTGCCACCAGTGCCGGGTGGGGGACTGAAGCTTTCTTT. This encodes CATSAGWGTEAFF.

The chain links TRBV7-9 to TRBJ2-2, with 8 bases aligning to TRBD2. The germline CDR1 and CDR2 sequences are SEHNR and FQNEAQ (reference sequence). J gave up 6 bases and V 5 bases, and 5 bases lay outside the gene matches. CDR3 size: 14 residues. CDR3 DNA: TGTGCCAGCAGCCTTGAGACTAGCGCCGGGGAGCTGTTTTTT. Translation: CASSLETSAGELFF. The full variable domain, in which reference TRBV7-9 and TRBJ2-2 provide the parts outside the CDR3, is DTGVSQNPRHKITKRGQNVTFRCDPISEHNRLYWYRQTLGQGPEFLTYFQNEAQLEKSRLLSDRFSAERPKGSFSTLEIQRTEQGDSAMYLCASSLETSAGELFFGEGSRLTVL.

This clone is a singleton in its sample. CDR3 nucleotide sequence: TGTGCCAGCACGTGGACAGCCTATAATTCACCCCTCCACTTT. Amino acids: CASTWTAYNSPLHF. The gene calls are TRBV27 and TRBJ1-6; D perhaps matches TRBD1 (6 bases). Trimming left V 7 bases short and J 2 bases short, with 9 bases between. CDR3 size: 14 residues. CDR1 is MNHEY and CDR2 is SMNVEV in the germline V gene (reference sequence).

The genes are TRBV14 and TRBJ1-5, with D unclear. The CDR3 covers 14 residues. V dropped 4 bases and J dropped 6 bases, with 13 bases sitting between them. The germline V gene encodes CDR1 SGHDN and CDR2 FVKESK. The CDR3 DNA reads as TGTGCCAGCAGCCTGGGGTCTCTAGCTCAGCCCCAGCATTTT. Translated, it gives CASSLGSLAQPQHF.

This clone was seen once. The CDR3 loop is CASSDSALDEQYF. CDR3 bases: TGTGCCAGCTCTGACTCCGCTCTGGACGAGCAGTACTTC. This chain uses TRBV18 with TRBJ2-7; no firm D call. Trimming stripped 6 bases from V and 5 bases from J, with 14 bases between. In germline, CDR1 is KGHSH, CDR2 LQKENI. This CDR3 comprises 13 residues.

The gene calls are TRBV30 and TRBJ1-1; 11 positions match TRBD1. The CDR3 length is 13 residues. V lost 5 bases, J lost 4 bases, and 3 bases stayed unmatched. The germline CDR1 and CDR2 sequences are GTSNPN and SVGIG (reference sequence). The CDR3 DNA follows: TGTGCCTGGGGACAGGGGGCTAGCACTGAAGCTTTCTTT. Protein product: CAWGQGASTEAFF.

This clone was seen just once. The V and J genes are TRBV5-6 and TRBJ2-3; TRBD1 aligns across 8 bases. Germline CDR1 is SGHDT and CDR2 is YYEEEE. V shed 10 bases and J 4 bases; nucleotides not matched to a gene: 8. This CDR3 comprises 13 residues. CDR3 sequence: CAGGQGNADTQYF. Here the CDR3 DNA reads TGTGCCGGCGGACAGGGCAATGCAGATACGCAGTATTTT. Using reference TRBV5-6 and TRBJ2-3 for the parts outside the CDR3, the full variable domain is DAGVTQSPTHLIKTRGQQVTLRCSPKSGHDTVSWYQQALGQGPQFIFQYYEEEERQRGNFPDRFSGHQFPNYSSELNVNALLLGDSALYLCAGGQGNADTQYFGPGTRLTVL.

The chain recombines TRBV5-4 with TRBJ1-4; D is possibly TRBD1 (5 bases). From germline, CDR1 is SGHNT and CDR2 YYREEE (reference sequence). The length of the CDR3 is 15 residues. Trimming took 3 bases from V and 3 from J, leaving 12 bases between them. CDR3 residues: CASSSVAGPNEKLFF. The CDR3 DNA is TGTGCCAGCAGCTCGGTCGCAGGGCCTAATGAAAAACTGTTTTTT.

This clone was recorded a few times. The genes are TRBV19 and TRBJ2-6, with D maybe TRBD2 (6 bases). This CDR3 spans 13 amino acids. The germline gives CDR1 LNHDA, CDR2 SQIVND (reference sequence). The V end was cut by 6 bases, the J end by 14 bases, with 17 bases between. The CDR3 DNA follows: TGTGCCAGTAGCGCAGGGAGGCAGCCCTTCCTGACTTTC. Its protein is CASSAGRQPFLTF.

This rearrangement joins TRBV28 to TRBJ1-2; D may be TRBD1 (5 bases). This CDR3 spans 12 amino acids. Germline CDR1 MDHEN, CDR2 SYDVKM. Trimming took off 7 bases at V and 5 bases at J, with 11 bases between the two ends. CDR3 residues: CASKPTEYGYTF. The CDR3 DNA follows: TGTGCCAGCAAACCGACAGAATATGGCTACACCTTC.

This rearrangement joins TRBV30 to TRBJ2-7; D remains unclear. The CDR3 totals 13 residues. V was shortened by 1 base and J by 2 bases, with 9 bases between the two germline ends. Germline V gives CDR1 GTSNPN, CDR2 SVGIG (reference sequence). CDR3 sequence (DNA): TGTGCCTGGAGTGGGGGTTTGGCCTACGAGCAGTACTTC. Protein product: CAWSGGLAYEQYF. The whole variable domain, remainder taken from reference TRBV30 and TRBJ2-7, is SQTIHQWPATLVQPVGSPLSLECTVEGTSNPNLYWYRQAAGRGLQLLFYSVGIGQISSEVPQNLSASRPQDRQFILSSKKLLLSDSGFYLCAWSGGLAYEQYFGPGTRLTVT.

The chain employs TRBV28 and TRBJ2-3, with D perhaps TRBD1 (6 bases). The V and J ends lost 5 bases and 0 bases respectively, with 12 bases between them. CDR3 size: 15 residues. Germline CDR1 and CDR2: MDHEN and SYDVKM. This CDR3 reads CASSRDTASTDTQYF. The CDR3 region has the DNA TGTGCCAGCAGTCGGGACACTGCTAGCACAGATACGCAGTATTTT.

The chain uses TRBV19 and TRBJ1-5; 9 bases are a match to TRBD1. Germline trimming cut 5 bases from V and 6 bases from J; bases unmatched to any gene: 5. This CDR3 is 14 amino acids long. From germline, CDR1 is LNHDA and CDR2 SQIVND (reference sequence). The CDR3 sequence: CASSFDRGSQPQHF. The CDR3 region has the DNA TGTGCCAGTAGTTTTGACAGGGGGAGTCAGCCCCAGCATTTT.

For this clone: One end of the junction is discordant with germline, which a read error may explain. The chain joins TRBV6-5 to TRBJ1-3, with 7 nucleotides matching TRBD1. CDR3 length: 12 amino acids. Germline CDR1 and CDR2: MNHEY and SVGAGI. CDR3 nucleotides: TGTGCCAGCAGACCCGGGACAGAGAGTCCCGATTTT. Protein sequence: CASRPGTESPDF.

As DNA, the CDR3 is TGTGCCAGCCGTACATACCCCCCCCAGGACGAGCAGTACTTC. It translates to CASRTYPPQDEQYF. V is TRBV6-5 and J is TRBJ2-7; D is ambiguous. V gave up 8 bases and J gave up 5 bases, with 19 bases separating them. This CDR3 contains 14 residues. Germline loops: CDR1 MNHEY, CDR2 SVGAGI.

The chain combines TRBV12-3 or TRBV12-4 with TRBJ1-1, with no clear D. CDR3 length equals 13 residues. Trimming pared 2 bases from V and 7 bases from J, leaving 11 bases between. CDR3 sequence reads: CASSLFGEGEAFF. The CDR3, as DNA: TGTGCCAGCAGTTTATTCGGGGAGGGTGAAGCTTTCTTT.

The CDR3 is CASSLGLGTGTQGAFF. The CDR3 DNA sequence: TGTGCCAGCAGCTTAGGCCTCGGGACAGGTACCCAAGGAGCTTTCTTT. The rearrangement uses TRBV13 and TRBJ1-1, with 8 nucleotides matching TRBD1. The junction had 13 bases not matched to a gene; V was cut back by 0 bases and J by 10 bases. The CDR3 is 16 amino acids. CDR1 and CDR2 (germline): PRHDT, FYEKMQ (reference sequence).